A selection of T cell receptor beta chains follows, all from one sample in a study of identical twins. TCRdb reanalysed the 5' RACE reads using MiXCR and keeps one entry per CDR3 protein. The sample has fewer than 250,000 distinct CDR3 sequences; approximately 8% are singletons. The same sample was also studied in work on yellow fever vaccine responses in identical twins.

The specimen was CD8+ T cells sorted from blood. The receptors were sampled from a woman aged 18-29 years in good health. CDR3s include the opening cysteine and the closing phenylalanine or tryptophan. The order of the fields is D gene, V gene, clone size, J gene, CDR3 DNA, CDR3 protein. The D gene is left open where the match is weak. Clone size is stated in some rows and not others, as once, few, many or a class when expanded.

TRBD2	TRBV10-3	many	TRBJ2-1	TGTGCCATCAGTGAGTCGGGACTAGCGGGGGTAAATGAGCAGTTCTTC	CAISESGLAGVNEQFF
NA	TRBV4-1	few	TRBJ2-3	TGCGCCAGCAGCCAAGGCCCCCACAGCGATACGCAGTATTTT	CASSQGPHSDTQYF
NA	TRBV4-1	many	TRBJ2-5	TGCGCCAGCAGCCAAGATGGAACGGTCCAAGAGACCCAGTACTTC	CASSQDGTVQETQYF
NA	TRBV20-1	NA	TRBJ2-2	TGCAGTGCTAGAGATCGACGGGACGGGGAGCTGTTTTTT	CSARDRRDGELFF
TRBD1	TRBV29-1	few	TRBJ1-1	TGCAGCGTCAATACCGGGACAGGCTTTGAAGCTTTCTTT	CSVNTGTGFEAFF
NA	TRBV3-1	many	TRBJ1-1	TGTGCCAGCAGCCAAGTGAGGGGCCCCGGGACTGAAGCTTTCTTT	CASSQVRGPGTEAFF
TRBD2	TRBV4-2	many	TRBJ2-1	TGTGCCAGCAACCCTACAGGGAGTAGCGGGAGAGACTCCTACAATGAGCAGTTCTTC	CASNPTGSSGRDSYNEQFF
NA	TRBV20-1	NA	TRBJ2-7	TGCAGTGCTAGGGCCGGGTCGGCCTACGAGCAGTACTTC	CSARAGSAYEQYF
TRBD2	TRBV9	few	TRBJ2-1	TGTGCCAGCAGCGATAGCGGGAGCATGGGGAATGAGCAGTTCTTC	CASSDSGSMGNEQFF
TRBD1	TRBV12-3/TRBV12-4	NA	TRBJ1-1	TGTGCCAGCAGCCCAGGGGGCGGGAGGGCTTTCTTT	CASSPGGGRAFF
TRBD2	TRBV9	NA	TRBJ2-7	TGTGCCAGCAGCGAGGGGACTAGCGGGAGGGCCGGCGAGCAGTACTTC	CASSEGTSGRAGEQYF
NA	TRBV6-4	many	TRBJ2-3	TGTGCCAGCAGTGACGGGCAGGGAACAGATACGCAGTATTTT	CASSDGQGTDTQYF
NA	TRBV29-1	NA	TRBJ2-2	TGCAGCGTAGAATCTTTCGTCCCCGGGGAGCTGTTTTTT	CSVESFVPGELFF
NA	TRBV6-1	many	TRBJ2-5	TGTGCCAGCAGTGAACCCCAGGGGGGTGAGACCCAGTACTTC	CASSEPQGGETQYF
TRBD2	TRBV6-5	few	TRBJ2-1	TGTGCCAGCAGTTACTCGAGCGGGGGGCCCTACAATGAGCAGTTCTTC	CASSYSSGGPYNEQFF
TRBD2	TRBV4-2	few	TRBJ2-2	TGTGCCAGCAGCCAAGGAGCTGTGACTAGCGGGCACGGGGAGCTGTTTTTT	CASSQGAVTSGHGELFF
NA	TRBV5-6	many	TRBJ2-5	TGTGCCAGCAGCTTGGCAGTCGAGACCCAGTACTTC	CASSLAVETQYF
NA	TRBV4-1	NA	TRBJ2-5	TGCGCCAGCAGCCAAGAGTTCGGGTTTCAGACCCAGTACTTC	CASSQEFGFQTQYF
TRBD2	TRBV29-1	few	TRBJ2-1	TGCAGCGTTGAAGACGGGACTAGCGGTAACAATGAGCAGTTCTTC	CSVEDGTSGNNEQFF
TRBD2	TRBV11-1	NA	TRBJ2-1	TGTGCCAGCAGCTTACGTGCGGGACTAGCGGCCTACAATGAGCAGTTCTTC	CASSLRAGLAAYNEQFF
NA	TRBV29-1	NA	TRBJ2-5	TGCAGCGTTTGGAGGGACATCGGGCGCGAGACCCAGTACTTC	CSVWRDIGRETQYF
TRBD1	TRBV6-4	few	TRBJ2-1	TGTGCCAGCAGTGACACAGGGGGCGAGGGGAATGAGCAGTTCTTC	CASSDTGGEGNEQFF